This T cell receptor (beta chain) derives from a study of human T cells and chemical hapten exposure. CDR3 size: 14 residues. V lost 3 bases and J 5 bases, leaving 13 bases between the germline ends. In germline, CDR1 is KGHSH, CDR2 LQKENI. MiXCR, run by TCRdb on the RACE reads, gives a single entry per CDR3 protein. The data contain just under 65,000 distinct CDR3 sequences, 11% of them singletons. The time point denotes: patch test 3, about 24 weeks after DPC sensitization. The treatment denotes: therapeutic diphenylcyclopropenone sensitization with weekly scalp DPC. This clonotype was found a few times.

The sequence came from a woman aged 25 to 39 with alopecia areata. Some clones in this sample may be carry-over from other donors' samples. The sample in question was whole blood, obtained in connection with sensitization to the hapten diphenylcyclopropenone (DPC). This chain joins TRBV18 and TRBJ1-1; D remains ambiguous. The CDR3 is CASSPPGPQTEAFF. CDR3 coding DNA: TGTGCCAGCTCACCCCCGGGCCCTCAAACTGAAGCTTTCTTT. The full variable domain, rest sourced from reference TRBV18 and TRBJ1-1, is NAGVMQNPRHLVRRRGQEARLRCSPMKGHSHVYWYRQLPEEGLKFMVYLQKENIIDESGMPKERFSAEFPKEGPSILRIQQVVRGDSAAYFCASSPPGPQTEAFFGQGTRLTVV.